These 8 T cell receptor beta chains were sequenced from one sample in a study of human T cells and chemical hapten exposure. As for time point: patch test 3, about 24 weeks after DPC sensitization. Treatment in this sample: therapeutic diphenylcyclopropenone sensitization with weekly scalp DPC. TCRdb reprocessed the RACE reads with MiXCR, giving one entry per CDR3 protein. The table records more than 95,000 distinct CDR3 sequences, 25% to 30% of them present only once. The sequenced sample was whole blood, obtained in connection with sensitization to the hapten diphenylcyclopropenone (DPC). These receptors originate from a man aged 35 to 55 with alopecia areata. Some clones in this sample may be carry-over from other donors' samples.

The table lists this clonotype with a few counts. The chain links TRBV2 to TRBJ2-3; the D gene is possibly TRBD2 (5 bases). CDR1 and CDR2 (germline): SNHLY, FYNNEI. Trimming removed 6 bases from V and 5 bases from J, with 9 bases in between. This CDR3 has 12 amino acids. The CDR3 DNA sequence: TGTGCCAGCAGATGGCGGGTAGATACGCAGTATTTT. Translating it yields CASRWRVDTQYF. The full variable domain, completed using reference TRBV2 and TRBJ2-3, is EPEVTQTPSHQVTQMGQEVILRCVPISNHLYFYWYRQILGQKVEFLVSFYNNEISEKSEIFDDQFSVERPDGSNFTLKIRSTKLEDSAMYFCASRWRVDTQYFGPGTRLTVL.

In this sample, this clonotype turned up a few times. The chain is built from TRBV28 and TRBJ2-4; perhaps TRBD2 as D (6 bases). With 5 bases removed from V and 1 base from J, the gap between germline ends came to 12 bases. The CDR3 contains 15 residues. Per germline, CDR1 MDHEN and CDR2 SYDVKM. CDR3 sequence reads: CASSRLETAKNIQYF. CDR3 in DNA: TGTGCCAGCAGTAGACTAGAAACGGCCAAAAACATTCAGTACTTC.

This clonotype was detected once. The chain has TRBV18 and TRBJ2-4, with D possibly matching TRBD2 (6 bases). This CDR3 comprises 19 residues. Trimming shortened V by 4 bases and J by 0 bases, and 22 bases separated the two germline ends. Germline assignment: CDR1 KGHSH and CDR2 LQKENI. The CDR3 spells CASSHSVADGILAKNIQYF. The CDR3 bases are TGTGCCAGCTCACACTCTGTAGCGGACGGTATACTAGCCAAAAACATTCAGTACTTC.

The chain recombines TRBV21-1 with TRBJ2-1; the DNA was not compared with TRBD2, the D call given in the table. TRBV21-1 is a known pseudogene. This CDR3 has 19 amino acids. CDR3 sequence (DNA): TGTGCCAGCAGCAAAGGACTAGCGGGAGGGCCTGTTACAATCAATGAGCAGTCCTTC. Its translation: CASSKGLAGGPVTINEQSF.

In its sample, this clonotype was seen once. This rearrangement joins TRBV30 to TRBJ1-1; D not certain. Trimming shortened V by 5 bases and J by 1 base, and 14 bases separated the two germline ends. CDR1 GTSNPN and CDR2 SVGIG come from the germline V gene (reference sequence). The CDR3 is 14 amino acids. The CDR3 DNA reads as TGTGCCTGGGTAGAGTTAAGCGGGAACACTGAAGCTTTCTTT. Translating it yields CAWVELSGNTEAFF.

This clonotype appeared a few times. This chain joins TRBV20-1 and TRBJ1-1; a weak D match, TRBD1 (5 bases). Germline V lookup: CDR1 DFQATT, CDR2 SNEGSKA (reference sequence). The CDR3 is 13 amino acids. V was cut by 4 bases and J by 6 bases, with 15 bases left in between. CDR3 region: CSAIDRPSPEAFF. CDR3 nucleotides: TGCAGTGCTATCGACAGACCGTCCCCTGAAGCTTTCTTT.

This clonotype was observed at least ten times. The chain joins TRBV12-3 or TRBV12-4 to TRBJ1-2; TRBD1 agrees at 9 bases. The CDR3 runs to 14 residues. The J segment lost 5 bases and the V segment lost 5 bases, leaving 6 bases of the junction unmatched. For the CDR3, the DNA is TGTGCCAGCAGTCAGGGGACAGGGAGTTATGGCTACACCTTC. Encoded protein: CASSQGTGSYGYTF.

There are a few counts of this clonotype. The rearrangement links TRBV20-1 to TRBJ2-3; tentatively, D is TRBD1 (6 bases). CDR3 length: 14 amino acids. CDR1 and CDR2 (germline): DFQATT, SNEGSKA (reference sequence). Trimming shortened V by 5 bases and J by 1 base, and 13 bases separated the two germline ends. CDR3 nucleotides: TGCAGTGCTCGGGACATCCGCCGCACAGATACGCAGTATTTT. Its translation is CSARDIRRTDTQYF.